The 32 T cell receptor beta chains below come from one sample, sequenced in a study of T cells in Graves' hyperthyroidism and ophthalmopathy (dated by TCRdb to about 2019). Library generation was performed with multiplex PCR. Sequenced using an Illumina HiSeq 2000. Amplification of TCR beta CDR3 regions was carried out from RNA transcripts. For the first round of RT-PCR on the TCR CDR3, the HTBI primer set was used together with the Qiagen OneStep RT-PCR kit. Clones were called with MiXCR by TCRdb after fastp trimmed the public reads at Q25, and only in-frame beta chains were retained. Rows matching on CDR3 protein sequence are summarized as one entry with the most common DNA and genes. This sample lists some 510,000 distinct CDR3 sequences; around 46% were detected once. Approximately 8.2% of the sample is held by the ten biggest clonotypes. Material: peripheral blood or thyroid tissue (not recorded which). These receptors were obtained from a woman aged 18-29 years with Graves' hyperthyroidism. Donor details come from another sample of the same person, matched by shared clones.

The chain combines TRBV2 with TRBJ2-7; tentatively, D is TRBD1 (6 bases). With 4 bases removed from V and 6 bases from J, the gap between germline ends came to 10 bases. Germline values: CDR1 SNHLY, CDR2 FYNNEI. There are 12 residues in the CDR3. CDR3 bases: TGTGCCAGCAGTGTTCCAGGGGCCGAGCAGTACTTC. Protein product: CASSVPGAEQYF.

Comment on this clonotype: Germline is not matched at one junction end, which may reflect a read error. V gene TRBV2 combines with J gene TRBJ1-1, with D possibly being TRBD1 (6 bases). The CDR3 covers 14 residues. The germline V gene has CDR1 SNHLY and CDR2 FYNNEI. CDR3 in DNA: TGTGCCAGCAGTTCCTCGGGGGGCGGGACTGGAGCTTTCTTT. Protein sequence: CASSSSGGGTGAFF.

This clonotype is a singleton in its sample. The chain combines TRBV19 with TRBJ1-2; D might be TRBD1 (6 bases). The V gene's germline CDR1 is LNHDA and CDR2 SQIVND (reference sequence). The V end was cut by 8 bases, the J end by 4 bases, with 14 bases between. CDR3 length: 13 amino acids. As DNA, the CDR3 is TGTGCCAGTGACCAGACAGGAGTCTATGGCTACACCTTC. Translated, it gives CASDQTGVYGYTF.

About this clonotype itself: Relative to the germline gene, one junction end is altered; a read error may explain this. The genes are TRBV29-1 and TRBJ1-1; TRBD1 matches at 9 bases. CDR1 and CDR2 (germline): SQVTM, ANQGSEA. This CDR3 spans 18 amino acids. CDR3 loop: CASSLALTGGVMNTEAFF. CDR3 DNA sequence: TGTGCCAGCAGCTTAGCATTAACAGGGGGCGTCATGAACACTGAAGCTTTCTTT.

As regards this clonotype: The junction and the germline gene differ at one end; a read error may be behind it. Here the CDR3 reads CASSEAADRVEQYF. The CDR3 coding sequence is TGTGCCAGCAGTGAAGCAGCGGACCGGGTCGAGCAGTACTTC. This chain connects TRBV10-3 to TRBJ2-7, with a possible D match to TRBD2 (5 bases). The CDR3 has 14 residues. The germline V gene has CDR1 ENHRY and CDR2 SYGVKD.

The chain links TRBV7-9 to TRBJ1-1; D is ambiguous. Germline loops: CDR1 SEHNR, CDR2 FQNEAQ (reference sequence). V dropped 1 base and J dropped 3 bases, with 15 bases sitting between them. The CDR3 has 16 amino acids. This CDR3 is CASSLGVRGRYTEAFF. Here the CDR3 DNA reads TGTGCCAGCAGCTTAGGAGTCCGGGGTAGGTACACTGAAGCTTTCTTT.

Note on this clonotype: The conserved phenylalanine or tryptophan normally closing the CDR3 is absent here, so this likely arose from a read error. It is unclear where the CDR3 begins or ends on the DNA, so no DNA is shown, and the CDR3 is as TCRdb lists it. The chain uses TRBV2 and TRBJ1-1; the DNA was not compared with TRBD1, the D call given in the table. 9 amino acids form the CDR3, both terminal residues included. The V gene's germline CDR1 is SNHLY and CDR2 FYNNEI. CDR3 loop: CASSGTANY.

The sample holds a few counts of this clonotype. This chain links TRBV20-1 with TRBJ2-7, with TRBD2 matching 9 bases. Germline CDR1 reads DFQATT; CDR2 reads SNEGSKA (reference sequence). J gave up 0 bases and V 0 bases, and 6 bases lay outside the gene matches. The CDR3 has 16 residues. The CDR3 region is CSARDPRTSDSYEQYF. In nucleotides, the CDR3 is TGCAGTGCTAGAGACCCAAGGACTAGCGACTCCTACGAGCAGTACTTC.

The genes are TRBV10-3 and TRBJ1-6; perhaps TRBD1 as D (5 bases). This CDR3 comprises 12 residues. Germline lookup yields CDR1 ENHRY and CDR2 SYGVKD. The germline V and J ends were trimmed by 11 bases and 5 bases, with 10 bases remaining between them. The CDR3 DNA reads TGTGCCGTGTCGGGGGATAATTCACCCCTCCACTTT. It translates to CAVSGDNSPLHF.

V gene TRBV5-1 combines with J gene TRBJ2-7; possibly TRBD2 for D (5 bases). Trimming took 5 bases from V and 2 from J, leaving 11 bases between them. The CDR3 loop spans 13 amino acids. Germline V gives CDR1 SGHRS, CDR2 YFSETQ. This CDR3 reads CASREGPTYEQYF. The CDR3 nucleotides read TGCGCCAGCAGAGAGGGCCCCACCTACGAGCAGTACTTC.

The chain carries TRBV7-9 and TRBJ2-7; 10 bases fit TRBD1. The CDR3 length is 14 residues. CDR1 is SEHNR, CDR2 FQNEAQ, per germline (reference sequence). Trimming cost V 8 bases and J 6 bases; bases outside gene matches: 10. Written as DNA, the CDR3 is TGTGCCAGCGGAACCGGGACAGGGGCCCTCGAGCAGTACTTC. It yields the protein CASGTGTGALEQYF.

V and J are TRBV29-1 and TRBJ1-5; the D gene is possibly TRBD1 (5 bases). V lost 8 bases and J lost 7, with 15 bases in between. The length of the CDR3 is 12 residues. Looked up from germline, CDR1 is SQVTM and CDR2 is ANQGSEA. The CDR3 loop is CSTSAWGQPQHF. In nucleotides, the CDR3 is TGCAGCACCTCAGCTTGGGGCCAGCCCCAGCATTTT.

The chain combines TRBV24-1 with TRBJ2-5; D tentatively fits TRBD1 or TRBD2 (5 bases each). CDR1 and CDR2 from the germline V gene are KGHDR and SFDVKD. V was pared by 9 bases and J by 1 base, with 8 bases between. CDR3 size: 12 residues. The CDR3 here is CATGGFQETQYF. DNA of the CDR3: TGTGCCACCGGGGGATTCCAAGAGACCCAGTACTTC.

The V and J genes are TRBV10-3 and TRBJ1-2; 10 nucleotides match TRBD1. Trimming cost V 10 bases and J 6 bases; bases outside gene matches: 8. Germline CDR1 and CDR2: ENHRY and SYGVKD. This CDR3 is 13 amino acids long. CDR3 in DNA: TGTGCCAGTCTACGACAGGGGGCCAATGGCTACACCTTC. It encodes CASLRQGANGYTF.

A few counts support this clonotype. CDR3 sequence reads: CASSPRTDQYF. The CDR3 nucleotides read TGTGCCAGCAGTCCCCGGACTGATCAGTACTTC. The rearrangement uses TRBV12-3 or TRBV12-4 and TRBJ2-7; D perhaps matches TRBD2 (5 bases). Trimming removed 5 bases from V and 10 bases from J, with 12 bases in between. The CDR3 has 11 amino acids.

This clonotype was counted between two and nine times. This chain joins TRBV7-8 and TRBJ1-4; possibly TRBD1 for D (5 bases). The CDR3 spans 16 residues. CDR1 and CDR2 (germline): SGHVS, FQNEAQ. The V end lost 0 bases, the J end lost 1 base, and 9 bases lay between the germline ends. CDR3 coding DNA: TGTGCCAGCAGCTTAGCGGGGAGGGGAACTAATGAAAAACTGTTTTTT. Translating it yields CASSLAGRGTNEKLFF.

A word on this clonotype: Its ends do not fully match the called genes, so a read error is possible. CDR3 residues: CSASLMAGGPYEKYF. CDR3 nucleotides: TGCAGTGCTAGCCTTATGGCGGGAGGGCCGTACGAGAAGTACTTC. This chain connects TRBV20-1 to TRBJ2-7, with 9 bases identical to TRBD2. Germline V gene sequence: CDR1 DFQATT, CDR2 SNEGSKA (reference sequence). The CDR3 extends over 15 amino acids.

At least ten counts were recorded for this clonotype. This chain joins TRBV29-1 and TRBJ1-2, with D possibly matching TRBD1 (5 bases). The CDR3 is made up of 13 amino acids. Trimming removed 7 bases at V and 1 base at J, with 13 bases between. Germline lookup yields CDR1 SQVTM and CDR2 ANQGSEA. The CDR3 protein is CSGRDGLNYGYTF. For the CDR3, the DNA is TGCAGCGGCCGGGACGGCCTTAACTATGGCTACACCTTC.

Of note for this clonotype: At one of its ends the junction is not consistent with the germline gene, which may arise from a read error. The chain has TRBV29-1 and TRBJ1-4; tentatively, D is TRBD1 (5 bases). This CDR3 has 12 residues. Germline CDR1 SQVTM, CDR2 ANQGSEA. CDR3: CSVEAGGEKLLF. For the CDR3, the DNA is TGCAGCGTTGAAGCGGGGGGTGAAAAACTCCTTTTT.

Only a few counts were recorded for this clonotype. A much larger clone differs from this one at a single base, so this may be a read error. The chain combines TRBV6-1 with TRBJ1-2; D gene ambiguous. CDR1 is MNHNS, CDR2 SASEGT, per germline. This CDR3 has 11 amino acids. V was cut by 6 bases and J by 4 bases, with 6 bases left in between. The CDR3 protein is CASRASYGYTF. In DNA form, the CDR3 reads TGTGCCAGCAGGGCCTCCTATGGCTACACCTTC.

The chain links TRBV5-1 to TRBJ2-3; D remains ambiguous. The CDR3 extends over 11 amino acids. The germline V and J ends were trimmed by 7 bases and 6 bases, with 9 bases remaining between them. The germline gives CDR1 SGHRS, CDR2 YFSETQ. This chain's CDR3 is CASRARDTQYF. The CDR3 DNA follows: TGCGCCAGCCGGGCACGGGATACGCAGTATTTT.

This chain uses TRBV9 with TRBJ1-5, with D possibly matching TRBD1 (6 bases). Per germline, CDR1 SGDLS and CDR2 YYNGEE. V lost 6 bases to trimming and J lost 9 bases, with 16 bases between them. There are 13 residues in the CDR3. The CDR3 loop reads CASTLRGGLPQHF. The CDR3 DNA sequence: TGTGCCAGCACCCTGAGGGGGGGGCTGCCCCAGCATTTT.

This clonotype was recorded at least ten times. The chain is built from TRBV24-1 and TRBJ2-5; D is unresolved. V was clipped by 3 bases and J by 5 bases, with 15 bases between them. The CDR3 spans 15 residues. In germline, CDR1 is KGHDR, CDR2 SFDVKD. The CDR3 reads CATSDRVLQQETQYF. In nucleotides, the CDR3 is TGTGCCACCAGTGATAGGGTCCTACAGCAGGAGACCCAGTACTTC.

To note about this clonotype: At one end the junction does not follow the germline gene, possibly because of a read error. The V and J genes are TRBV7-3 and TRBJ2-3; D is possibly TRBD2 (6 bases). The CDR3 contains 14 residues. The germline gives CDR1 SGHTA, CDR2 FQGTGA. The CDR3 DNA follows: TGTGCCAGCGGCTTAACTAGGCGGGGAGATACGCAGTATTTT. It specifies CASGLTRRGDTQYF.

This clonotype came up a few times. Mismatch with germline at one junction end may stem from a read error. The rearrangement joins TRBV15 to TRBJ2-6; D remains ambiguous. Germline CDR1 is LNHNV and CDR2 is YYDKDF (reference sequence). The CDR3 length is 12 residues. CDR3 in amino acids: CATSVRANVLTF. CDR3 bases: TGTGCCACCAGCGTAAGGGCTAACGTCCTGACTTTC.

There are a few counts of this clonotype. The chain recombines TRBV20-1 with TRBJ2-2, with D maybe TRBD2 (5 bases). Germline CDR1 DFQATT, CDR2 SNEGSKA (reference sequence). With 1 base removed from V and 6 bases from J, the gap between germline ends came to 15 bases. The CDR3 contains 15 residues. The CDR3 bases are TGCAGTGCTAGAGGAACTAGTGGAGTGGCCGGGGAGCTGTTTTTT. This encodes CSARGTSGVAGELFF.

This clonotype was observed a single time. CDR3 residues: CASSQVSPLASNTGELFF. The CDR3 DNA reads as TGTGCCAGCAGCCAAGTGAGTCCACTAGCCTCGAACACCGGGGAGCTGTTTTTT. The chain combines TRBV14 with TRBJ2-2; tentative D call: TRBD2 (6 bases). CDR3 length equals 18 residues. Trimming stripped 1 base from V and 0 bases from J, with 15 bases between. From germline, CDR1 is SGHDN and CDR2 FVKESK. Variable domain in full (rest from reference TRBV14 and TRBJ2-2): EAGVTQFPSHSVIEKGQTVTLRCDPISGHDNLYWYRRVMGKEIKFLLHFVKESKQDESGMPNNRFLAERTGGTYSTLKVQPAELEDSGVYFCASSQVSPLASNTGELFFGEGSRLTVL.

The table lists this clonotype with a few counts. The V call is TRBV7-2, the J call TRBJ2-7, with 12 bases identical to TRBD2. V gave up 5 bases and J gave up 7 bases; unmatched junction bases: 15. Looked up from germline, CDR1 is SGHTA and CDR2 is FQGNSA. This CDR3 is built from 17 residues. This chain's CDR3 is CASSQVEGLAGPEEQYF. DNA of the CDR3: TGTGCCAGCAGCCAAGTAGAGGGACTAGCGGGTCCCGAGGAGCAGTACTTC.

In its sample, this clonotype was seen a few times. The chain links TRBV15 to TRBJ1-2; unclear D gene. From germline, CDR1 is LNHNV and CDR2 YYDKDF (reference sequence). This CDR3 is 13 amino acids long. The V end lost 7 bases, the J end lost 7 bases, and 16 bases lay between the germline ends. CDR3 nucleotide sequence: TGTGCCACCAAGTTCGGTGGGAGGGCTGGCTACACCTTC. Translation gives CATKFGGRAGYTF. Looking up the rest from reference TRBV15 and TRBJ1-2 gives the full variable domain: DAMVIQNPRYQVTQFGKPVTLSCSQTLNHNVMYWYQQKSSQAPKLLFHYYDKDFNNEADTPDNFQSRRPNTSFCFLDIRSPGLGDTAMYLCATKFGGRAGYTFGSGTRLTVV.

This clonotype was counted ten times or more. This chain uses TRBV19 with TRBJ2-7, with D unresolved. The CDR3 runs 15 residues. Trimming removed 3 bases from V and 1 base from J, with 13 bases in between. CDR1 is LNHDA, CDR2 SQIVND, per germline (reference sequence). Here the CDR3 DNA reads TGTGCCAGTAGTATGACTGGACGGCCTTCCTACGAGCAGTACTTC. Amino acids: CASSMTGRPSYEQYF.

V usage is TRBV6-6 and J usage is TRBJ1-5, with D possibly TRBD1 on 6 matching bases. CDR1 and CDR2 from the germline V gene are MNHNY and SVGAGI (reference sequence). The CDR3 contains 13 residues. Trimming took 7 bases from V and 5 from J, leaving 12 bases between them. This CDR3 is CASTPGGHQPQHF. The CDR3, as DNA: TGTGCCAGCACCCCGGGGGGGCATCAGCCCCAGCATTTT.

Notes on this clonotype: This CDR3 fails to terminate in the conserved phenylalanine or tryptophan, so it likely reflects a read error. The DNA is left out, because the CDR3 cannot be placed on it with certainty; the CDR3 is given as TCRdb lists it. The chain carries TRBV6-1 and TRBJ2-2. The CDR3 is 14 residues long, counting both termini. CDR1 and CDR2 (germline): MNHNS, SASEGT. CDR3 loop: CASSEYGNTGELMS.